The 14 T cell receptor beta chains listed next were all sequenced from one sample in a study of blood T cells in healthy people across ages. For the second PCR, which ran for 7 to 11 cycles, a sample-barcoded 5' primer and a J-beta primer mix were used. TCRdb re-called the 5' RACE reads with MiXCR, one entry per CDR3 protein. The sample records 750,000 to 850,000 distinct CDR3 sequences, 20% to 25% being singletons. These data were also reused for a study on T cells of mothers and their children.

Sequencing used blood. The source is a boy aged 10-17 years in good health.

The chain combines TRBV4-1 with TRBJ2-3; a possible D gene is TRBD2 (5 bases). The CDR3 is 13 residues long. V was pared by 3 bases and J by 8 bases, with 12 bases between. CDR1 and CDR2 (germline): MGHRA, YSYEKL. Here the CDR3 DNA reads TGCGCCAGCAGCCACATACCGAGCGGTACGCAGTATTTT. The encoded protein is CASSHIPSGTQYF.

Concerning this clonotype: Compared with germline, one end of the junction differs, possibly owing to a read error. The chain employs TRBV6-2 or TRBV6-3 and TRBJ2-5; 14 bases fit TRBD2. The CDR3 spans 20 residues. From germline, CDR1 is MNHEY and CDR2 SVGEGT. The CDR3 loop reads CAGSYLRLGLAGGKQETQYF. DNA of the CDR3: TGTGCCGGCAGTTACTTGAGACTCGGACTAGCGGGAGGAAAGCAAGAGACCCAGTACTTC.

For the CDR3, the DNA is TGCAGTGCTACCGGACAGGGCCGTTATTACGAGCAGTACTTC. Translating gives CSATGQGRYYEQYF. The chain recombines TRBV20-1 with TRBJ2-7; 8 bases map to TRBD1. This CDR3 is 14 amino acids long. Trimming cost V 4 bases and J 4 bases; bases outside gene matches: 9. The germline CDR1 and CDR2 sequences are DFQATT and SNEGSKA (reference sequence).

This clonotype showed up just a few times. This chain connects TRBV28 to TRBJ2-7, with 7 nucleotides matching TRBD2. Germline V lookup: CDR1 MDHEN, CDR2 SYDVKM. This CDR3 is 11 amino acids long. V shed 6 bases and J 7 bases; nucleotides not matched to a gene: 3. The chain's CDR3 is CASSWEGEQYF. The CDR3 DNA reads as TGTGCCAGCAGCTGGGAGGGAGAGCAGTACTTC.

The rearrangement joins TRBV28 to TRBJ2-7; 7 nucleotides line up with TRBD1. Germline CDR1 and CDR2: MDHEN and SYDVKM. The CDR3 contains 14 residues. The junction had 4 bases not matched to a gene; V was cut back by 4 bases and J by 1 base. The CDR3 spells CASSSADRSYEQYF. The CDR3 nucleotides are TGTGCCAGCAGTTCTGCGGACAGGTCCTACGAGCAGTACTTC.

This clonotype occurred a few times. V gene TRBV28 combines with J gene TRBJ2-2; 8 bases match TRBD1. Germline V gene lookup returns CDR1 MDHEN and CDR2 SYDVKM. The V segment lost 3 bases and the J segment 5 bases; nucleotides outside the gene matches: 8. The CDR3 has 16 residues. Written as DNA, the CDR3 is TGTGCCAGCAGTTTCCCGGACAGGGAATTGACCGGGGAGCTGTTTTTT. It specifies CASSFPDRELTGELFF.

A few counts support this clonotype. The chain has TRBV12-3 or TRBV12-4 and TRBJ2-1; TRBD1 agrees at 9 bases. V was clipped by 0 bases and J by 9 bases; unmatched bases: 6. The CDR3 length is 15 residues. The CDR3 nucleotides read TGTGCCAGCAGTTTAGCGCGGGACAGGGTAGGTGAGCAGTTCTTC. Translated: CASSLARDRVGEQFF.

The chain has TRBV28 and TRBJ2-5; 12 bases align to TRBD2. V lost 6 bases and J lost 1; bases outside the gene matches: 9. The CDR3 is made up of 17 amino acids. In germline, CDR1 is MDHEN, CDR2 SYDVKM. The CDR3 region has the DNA TGTGCCAGCAGCCTGAGACTAGCGGGAGTATCCCAAGAGACCCAGTACTTC. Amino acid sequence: CASSLRLAGVSQETQYF.

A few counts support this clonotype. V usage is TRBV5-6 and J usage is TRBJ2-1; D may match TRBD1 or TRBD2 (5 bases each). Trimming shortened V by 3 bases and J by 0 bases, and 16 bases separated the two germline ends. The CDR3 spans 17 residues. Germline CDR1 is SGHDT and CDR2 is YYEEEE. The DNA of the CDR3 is TGTGCCAGCAGCTACGGGACCGCTCCCAGCTCCTACAATGAGCAGTTCTTC. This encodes CASSYGTAPSSYNEQFF.

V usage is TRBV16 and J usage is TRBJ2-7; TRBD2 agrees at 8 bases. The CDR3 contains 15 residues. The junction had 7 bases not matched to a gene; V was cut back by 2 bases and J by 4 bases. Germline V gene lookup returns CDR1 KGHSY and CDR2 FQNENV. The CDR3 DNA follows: TGTGCCAGCAGCCAACTACTGCGGGGGGAATACGAGCAGTACTTC. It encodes CASSQLLRGEYEQYF.

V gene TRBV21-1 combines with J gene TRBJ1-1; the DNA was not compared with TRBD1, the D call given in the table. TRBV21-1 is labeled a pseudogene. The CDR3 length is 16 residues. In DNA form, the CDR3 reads TGTGCCAGCAGCAAAACCTCATGGCAGGGGAACACTGAAGCTTTCTTT. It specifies CASSKTSWQGNTEAFF.

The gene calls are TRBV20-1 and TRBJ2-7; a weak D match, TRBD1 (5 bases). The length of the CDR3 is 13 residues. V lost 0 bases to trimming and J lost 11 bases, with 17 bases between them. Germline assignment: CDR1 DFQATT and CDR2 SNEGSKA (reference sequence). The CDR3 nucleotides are TGCAGTGCTAGAGATGCGGCAGGGCCGGTGAAGTACTTC. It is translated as CSARDAAGPVKYF.

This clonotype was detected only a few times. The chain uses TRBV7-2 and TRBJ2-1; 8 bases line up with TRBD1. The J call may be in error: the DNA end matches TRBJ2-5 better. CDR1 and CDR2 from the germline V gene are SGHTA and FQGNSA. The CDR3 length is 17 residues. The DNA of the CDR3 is TGTGCCAGCAGCTTAGCGAAGGCAGGGGGCTCACGAGAGACCCAGTACTTC. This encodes CASSLAKAGGSRETQYF.

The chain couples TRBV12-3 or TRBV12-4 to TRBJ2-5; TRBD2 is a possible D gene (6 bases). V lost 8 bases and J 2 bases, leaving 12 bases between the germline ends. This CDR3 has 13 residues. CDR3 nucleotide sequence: TGTGCCAGCGTTGGGGGGTCGCAAGAGACCCAGTACTTC. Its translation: CASVGGSQETQYF.